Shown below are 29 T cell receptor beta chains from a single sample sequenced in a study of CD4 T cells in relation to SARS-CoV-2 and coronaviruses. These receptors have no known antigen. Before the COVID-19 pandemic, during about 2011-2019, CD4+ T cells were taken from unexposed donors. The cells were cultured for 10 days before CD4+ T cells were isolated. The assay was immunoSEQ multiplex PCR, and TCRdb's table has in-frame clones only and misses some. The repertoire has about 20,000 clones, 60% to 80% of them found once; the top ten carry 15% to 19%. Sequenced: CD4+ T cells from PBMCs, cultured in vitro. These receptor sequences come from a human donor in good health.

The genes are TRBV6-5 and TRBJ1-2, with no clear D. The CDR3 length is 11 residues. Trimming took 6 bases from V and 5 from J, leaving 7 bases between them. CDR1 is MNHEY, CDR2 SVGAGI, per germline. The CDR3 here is CASRSSYGYTF. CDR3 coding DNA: TGTGCCAGCAGAAGTAGTTATGGCTACACCTTC.

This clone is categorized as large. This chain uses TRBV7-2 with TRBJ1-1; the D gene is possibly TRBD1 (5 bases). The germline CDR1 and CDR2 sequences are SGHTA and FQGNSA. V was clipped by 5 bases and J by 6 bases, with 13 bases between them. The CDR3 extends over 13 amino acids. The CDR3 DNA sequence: TGTGCCAGCAGCCACTACGAGGGGCCTGAAGCTTTCTTT. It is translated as CASSHYEGPEAFF.

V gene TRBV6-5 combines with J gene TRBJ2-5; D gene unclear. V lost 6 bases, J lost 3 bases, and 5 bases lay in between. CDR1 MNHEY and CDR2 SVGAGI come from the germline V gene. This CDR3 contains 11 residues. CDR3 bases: TGTGCCAGCAGCCCCAAAGAGACCCAGTACTTC. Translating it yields CASSPKETQYF.

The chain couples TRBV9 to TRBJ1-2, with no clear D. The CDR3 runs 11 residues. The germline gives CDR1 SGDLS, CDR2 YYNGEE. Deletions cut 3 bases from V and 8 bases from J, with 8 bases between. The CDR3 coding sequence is TGTGCCAGCAGCGAAGGATTCGGCTACACCTTC. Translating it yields CASSEGFGYTF.

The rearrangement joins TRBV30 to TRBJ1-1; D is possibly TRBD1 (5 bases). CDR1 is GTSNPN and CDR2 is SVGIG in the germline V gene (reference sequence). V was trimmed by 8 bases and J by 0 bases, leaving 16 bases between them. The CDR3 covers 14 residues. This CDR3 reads CAGRLGGMNTEAFF. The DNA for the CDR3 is TGTGCCGGCCGCCTGGGGGGGATGAACACTGAAGCTTTCTTT.

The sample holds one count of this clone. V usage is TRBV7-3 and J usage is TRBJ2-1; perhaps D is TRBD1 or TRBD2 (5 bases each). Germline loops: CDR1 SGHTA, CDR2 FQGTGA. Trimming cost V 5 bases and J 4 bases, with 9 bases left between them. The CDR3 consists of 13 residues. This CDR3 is CASSQGAYNEQFF. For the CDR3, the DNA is TGTGCCAGCAGCCAGGGAGCATACAATGAGCAGTTCTTC. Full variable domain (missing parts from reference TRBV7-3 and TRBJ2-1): GAGVSQTPSNKVTEKGKYVELRCDPISGHTALYWYRQSLGQGPEFLIYFQGTGAADDSGLPNDRFFAVRPEGSVSTLKIQRTERGDSAVYLCASSQGAYNEQFFGPGTRLTVL.

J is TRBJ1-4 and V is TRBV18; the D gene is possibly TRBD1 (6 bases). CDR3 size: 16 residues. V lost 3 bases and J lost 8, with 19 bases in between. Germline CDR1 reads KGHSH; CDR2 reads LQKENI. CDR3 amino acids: CASSPPGLPGVEKLFF. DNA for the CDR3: TGTGCCAGCTCACCTCCAGGGCTCCCAGGGGTGGAAAAACTGTTTTTT.

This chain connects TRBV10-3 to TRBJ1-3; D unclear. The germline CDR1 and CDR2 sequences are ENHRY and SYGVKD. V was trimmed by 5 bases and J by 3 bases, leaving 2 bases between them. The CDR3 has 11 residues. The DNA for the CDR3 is TGTGCCATCAGTTTTGGAAACACCATATATTTT. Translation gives CAISFGNTIYF.

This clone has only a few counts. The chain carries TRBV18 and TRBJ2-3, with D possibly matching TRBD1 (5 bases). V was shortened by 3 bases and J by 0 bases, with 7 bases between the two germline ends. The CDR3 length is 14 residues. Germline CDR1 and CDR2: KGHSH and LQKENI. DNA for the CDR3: TGTGCCAGCTCACCGACAGCTAGCACAGATACGCAGTATTTT. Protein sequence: CASSPTASTDTQYF.

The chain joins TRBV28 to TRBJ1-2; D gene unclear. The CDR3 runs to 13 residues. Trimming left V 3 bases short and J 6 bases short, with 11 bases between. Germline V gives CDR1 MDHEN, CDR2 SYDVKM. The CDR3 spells CASSFPVGDGYTF. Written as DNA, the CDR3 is TGTGCCAGCAGTTTCCCCGTGGGAGATGGCTACACCTTC.

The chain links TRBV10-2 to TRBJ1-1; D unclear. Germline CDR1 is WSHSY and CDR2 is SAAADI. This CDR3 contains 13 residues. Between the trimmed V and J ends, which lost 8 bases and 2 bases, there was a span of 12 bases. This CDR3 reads CASGVPGNTEAFF. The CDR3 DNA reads TGCGCCAGCGGGGTGCCGGGCAACACTGAAGCTTTCTTT.

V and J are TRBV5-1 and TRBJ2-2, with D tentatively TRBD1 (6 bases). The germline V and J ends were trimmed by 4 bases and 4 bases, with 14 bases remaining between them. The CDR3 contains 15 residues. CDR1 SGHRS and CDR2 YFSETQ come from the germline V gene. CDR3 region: CASSLGGTGTGELFF. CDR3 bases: TGCGCCAGCAGCCTAGGGGGAACGGGCACCGGGGAGCTGTTTTTT.

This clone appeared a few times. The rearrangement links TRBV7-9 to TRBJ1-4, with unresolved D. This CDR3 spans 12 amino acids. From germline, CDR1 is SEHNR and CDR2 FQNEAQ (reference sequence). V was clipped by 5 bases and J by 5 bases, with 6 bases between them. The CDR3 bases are TGTGCCAGCAGCGGATCAAATGAAAAACTGTTTTTT. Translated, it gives CASSGSNEKLFF.

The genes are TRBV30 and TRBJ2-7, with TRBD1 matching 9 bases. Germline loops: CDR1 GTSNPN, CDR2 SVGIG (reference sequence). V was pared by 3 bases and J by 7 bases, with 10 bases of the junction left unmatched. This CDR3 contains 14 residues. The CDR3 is CAWRDRGASWEQYF. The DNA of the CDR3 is TGTGCCTGGAGGGACAGGGGCGCCTCCTGGGAGCAGTACTTC.

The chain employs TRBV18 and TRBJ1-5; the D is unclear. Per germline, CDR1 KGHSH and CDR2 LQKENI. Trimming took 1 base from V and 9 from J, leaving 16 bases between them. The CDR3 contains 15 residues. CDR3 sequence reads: CASSPQPGAVGPQHF. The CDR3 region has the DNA TGTGCCAGCTCACCACAGCCGGGTGCAGTGGGGCCCCAGCATTTT.

The CDR3 reads CASSLAANTGELFF. In nucleotides, the CDR3 is TGTGCCAGCAGCTTGGCAGCGAACACCGGGGAGCTGTTTTTT. The genes are TRBV11-3 and TRBJ2-2; D is uncertain. V was shortened by 3 bases and J by 0 bases, with 5 bases between the two germline ends. The germline gives CDR1 SGHNT, CDR2 YENEEA. The CDR3 loop spans 14 amino acids.

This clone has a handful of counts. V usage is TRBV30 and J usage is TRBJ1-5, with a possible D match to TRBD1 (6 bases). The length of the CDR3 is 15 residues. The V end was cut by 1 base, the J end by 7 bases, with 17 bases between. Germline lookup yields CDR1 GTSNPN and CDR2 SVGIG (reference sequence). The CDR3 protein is CAWSGLAGAGQPQHF. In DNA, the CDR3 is TGTGCCTGGAGTGGCCTGGCGGGGGCTGGGCAGCCCCAGCATTTT.

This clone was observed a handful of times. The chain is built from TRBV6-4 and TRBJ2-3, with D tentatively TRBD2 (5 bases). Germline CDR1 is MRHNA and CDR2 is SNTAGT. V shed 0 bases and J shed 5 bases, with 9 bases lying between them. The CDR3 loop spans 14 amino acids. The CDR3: CASSDSGEGDTQYF. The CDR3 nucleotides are TGTGCCAGCAGTGACTCGGGAGAGGGAGATACGCAGTATTTT.

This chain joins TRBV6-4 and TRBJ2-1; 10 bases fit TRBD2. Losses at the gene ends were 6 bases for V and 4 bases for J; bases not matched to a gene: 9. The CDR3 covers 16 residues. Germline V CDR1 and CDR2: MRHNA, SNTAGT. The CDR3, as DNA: TGTGCCAGCAGCTTACACCTAGCGGGAGCTTACAATGAGCAGTTCTTC. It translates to CASSLHLAGAYNEQFF.

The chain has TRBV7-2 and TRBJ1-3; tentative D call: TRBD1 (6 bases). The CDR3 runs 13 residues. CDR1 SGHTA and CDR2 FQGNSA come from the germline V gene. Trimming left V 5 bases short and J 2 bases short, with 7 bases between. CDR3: CASSTGTGNTIYF. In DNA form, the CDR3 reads TGTGCCAGCAGCACAGGGACTGGAAACACCATATATTTT. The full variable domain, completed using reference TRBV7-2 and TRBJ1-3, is GAGVSQSPSNKVTEKGKDVELRCDPISGHTALYWYRQSLGQGLEFLIYFQGNSAPDKSGLPSDRFSAERTGGSVSTLTIQRTQQEDSAVYLCASSTGTGNTIYFGEGSWLTVV.

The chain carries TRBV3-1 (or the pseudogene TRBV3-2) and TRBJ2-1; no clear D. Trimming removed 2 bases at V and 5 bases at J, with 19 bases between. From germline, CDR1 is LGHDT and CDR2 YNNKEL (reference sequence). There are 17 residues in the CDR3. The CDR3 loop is CASSQYGRTQQNNEQFF. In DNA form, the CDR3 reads TGTGCCAGCAGCCAATACGGGCGGACCCAGCAAAACAATGAGCAGTTCTTC.

The CDR3 loop is CASSLSTFPDSPLHF. Written as DNA, the CDR3 is TGTGCCAGCAGCCTTTCGACATTCCCGGATTCACCCCTCCACTTT. This chain connects TRBV7-2 to TRBJ1-6; D not certain. This CDR3 spans 15 amino acids. V shed 5 bases and J shed 8 bases, with 16 bases lying between them. Germline V gives CDR1 SGHTA, CDR2 FQGNSA.

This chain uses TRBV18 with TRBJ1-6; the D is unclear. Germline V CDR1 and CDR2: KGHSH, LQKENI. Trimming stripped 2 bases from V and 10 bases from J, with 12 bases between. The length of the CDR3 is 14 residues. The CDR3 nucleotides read TGTGCCAGCTCACCAGGGGAATTGGCATCACCCCTCCACTTT. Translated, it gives CASSPGELASPLHF.

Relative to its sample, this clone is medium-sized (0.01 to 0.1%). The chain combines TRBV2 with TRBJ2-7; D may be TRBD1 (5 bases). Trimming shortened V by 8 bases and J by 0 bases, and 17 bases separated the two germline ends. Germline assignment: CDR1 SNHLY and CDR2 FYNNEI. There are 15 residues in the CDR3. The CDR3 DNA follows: TGTGCCAGCCTTCAGGACATACGGTACTCCTACGAGCAGTACTTC. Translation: CASLQDIRYSYEQYF.

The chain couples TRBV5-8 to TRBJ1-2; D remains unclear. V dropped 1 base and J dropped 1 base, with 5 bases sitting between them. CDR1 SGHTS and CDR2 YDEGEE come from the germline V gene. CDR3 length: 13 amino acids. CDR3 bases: TGTGCCAGCAGCTTGCGCCGTAACTATGGCTACACCTTC. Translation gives CASSLRRNYGYTF.

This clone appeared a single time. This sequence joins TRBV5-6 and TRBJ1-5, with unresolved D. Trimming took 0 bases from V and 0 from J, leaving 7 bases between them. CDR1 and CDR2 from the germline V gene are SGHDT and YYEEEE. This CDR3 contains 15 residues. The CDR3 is CASSLGGYSNQPQHF. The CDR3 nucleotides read TGTGCCAGCAGCTTGGGAGGGTATAGCAATCAGCCCCAGCATTTT.

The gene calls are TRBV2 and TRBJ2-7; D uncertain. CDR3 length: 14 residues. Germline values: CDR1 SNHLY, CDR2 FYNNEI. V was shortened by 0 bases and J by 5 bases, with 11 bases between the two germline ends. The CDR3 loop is CASSEAQLWNEQYF. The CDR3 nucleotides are TGTGCCAGCAGTGAAGCGCAGTTATGGAACGAGCAGTACTTC. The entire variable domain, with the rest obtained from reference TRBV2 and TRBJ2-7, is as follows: EPEVTQTPSHQVTQMGQEVILRCVPISNHLYFYWYRQILGQKVEFLVSFYNNEISEKSEIFDDQFSVERPDGSNFTLKIRSTKLEDSAMYFCASSEAQLWNEQYFGPGTRLTVT.

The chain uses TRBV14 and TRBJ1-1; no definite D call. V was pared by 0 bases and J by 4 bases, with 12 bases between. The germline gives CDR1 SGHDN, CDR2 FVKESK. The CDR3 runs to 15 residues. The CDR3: CASSQDLGRITEAFF. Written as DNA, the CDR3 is TGTGCCAGCAGCCAAGATCTAGGTCGGATCACTGAAGCTTTCTTT.

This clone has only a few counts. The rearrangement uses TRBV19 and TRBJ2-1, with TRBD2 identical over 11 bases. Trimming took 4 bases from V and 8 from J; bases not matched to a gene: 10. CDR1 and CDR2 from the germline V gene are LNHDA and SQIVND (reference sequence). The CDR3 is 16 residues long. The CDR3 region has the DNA TGTGCCAGTAGTACCATACTAGCGGGAGTGCACGATGAGCAGTTCTTC. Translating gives CASSTILAGVHDEQFF.